This T cell receptor (beta chain) was sequenced in a study of PD-L1 blockade in urothelial cancer. Method: immunoSEQ multiplex PCR; TCRdb's copy keeps in-frame clones and lacks some. The data show tens of thousands of clones, with roughly 87% seen just once and 8% to 9.5% held by the top ten. The CDR3 consists of 15 residues. With 0 bases removed from V and 2 bases from J, the gap between germline ends came to 10 bases. Germline CDR1 reads LGHNA; CDR2 reads YNFKEQ. The TCR sequence derives from a man in his sixties or seventies with urothelial cancer. The chain combines TRBV4-2 with TRBJ2-5; possibly TRBD1 for D (7 bases). Sequences were derived from PBMCs, sampled around atezolizumab (anti-PD-L1) treatment. This chain's CDR3 is CASSQDRGEQETQYF. The CDR3 DNA is TGTGCCAGCAGCCAAGACAGGGGGGAGCAAGAGACCCAGTACTTC.